This T cell receptor beta chain appears in the sequencing data of a study of T cells in localized non-small cell lung cancer. The length of the CDR3 is 12 residues. CDR1 is LNHDA and CDR2 is SQIVND in the germline V gene (reference sequence). V lost 0 bases and J lost 10, with 4 bases in between. Clones were read by immunoSEQ multiplex PCR, and TCRdb kept only the in-frame ones, dropping some. The top ten hold approximately 12% of the sample, which has roughly 1,600 clones, roughly 35% seen once. The material was lung tumor tissue, obtained before any cancer treatment. The receptor comes from a male donor at least 60 years old with stage III squamous cell lung carcinoma. The chain links TRBV19 to TRBJ1-6; D uncertain. CDR3: CASSIEKSPLHF. CDR3 sequence (DNA): TGTGCCAGTAGTATAGAGAAGTCACCCCTCCACTTT.